This T cell receptor (beta chain) stems from a study of blood T cell repertoires in COVID-19. Study in general: Collection of acute and convalescent COVID-19 samples took place in the United States, Italy and Spain. PBMCs, B-cell-depleted T cells, or T cells were the source of the cDNA or gDNA that made up the material.

In the original workflow: The assay estimated nucleated cells by amplifying reference gene primers. The data were produced by immunoSEQ multiplex PCR, yet TCRdb's version contains in-frame clones alone and is incomplete. V, J and clone size derive from that table, while D and trimming were established from the DNA sequence. This sample has under 20,000 clones, with about 85% found just once. This CDR3 has 14 residues. The germline V gene encodes CDR1 SGHNT and CDR2 YENEEA. V trimming: 6 bases; J trimming: 5 bases; junction bases outside the gene matches: 3. This clonotype was sampled from a human donor with active COVID-19. The donor label of this sample is uncertain. The chain links TRBV11-3 to TRBJ2-3, with 12 bases that match TRBD2. The sample was peripheral blood. CDR3 DNA: TGTGCCAGCAGATGGACTAGCGGGATAGATACGCAGTATTTT. Encoded protein: CASRWTSGIDTQYF.